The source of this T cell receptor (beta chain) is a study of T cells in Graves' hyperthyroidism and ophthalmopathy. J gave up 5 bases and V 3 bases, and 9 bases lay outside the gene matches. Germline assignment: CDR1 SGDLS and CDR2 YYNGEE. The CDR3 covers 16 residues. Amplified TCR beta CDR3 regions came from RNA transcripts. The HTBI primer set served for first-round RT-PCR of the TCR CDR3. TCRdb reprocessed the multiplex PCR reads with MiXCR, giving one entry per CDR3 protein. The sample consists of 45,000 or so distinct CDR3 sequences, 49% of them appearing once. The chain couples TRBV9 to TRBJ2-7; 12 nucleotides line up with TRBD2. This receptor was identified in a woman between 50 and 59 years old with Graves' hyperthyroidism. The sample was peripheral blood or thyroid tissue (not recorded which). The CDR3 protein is CASSATSSGRADEQYF. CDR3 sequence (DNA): TGTGCCAGCAGCGCAACGTCTAGCGGGAGGGCCGACGAGCAGTACTTC.